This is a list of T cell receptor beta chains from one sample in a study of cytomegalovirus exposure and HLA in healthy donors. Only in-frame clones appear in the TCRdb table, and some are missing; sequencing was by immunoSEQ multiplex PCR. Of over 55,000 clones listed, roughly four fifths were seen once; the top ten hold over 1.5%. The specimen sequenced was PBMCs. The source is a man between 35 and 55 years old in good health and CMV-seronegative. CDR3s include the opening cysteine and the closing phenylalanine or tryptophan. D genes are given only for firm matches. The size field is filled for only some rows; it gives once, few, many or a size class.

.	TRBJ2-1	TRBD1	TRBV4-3	CASSPEQGASEQFF	TGCGCCAGCAGCCCCGAGCAGGGGGCAAGTGAGCAGTTCTTC
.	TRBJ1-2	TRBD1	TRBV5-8	CANRAERGLYGYTF	TGTGCCAATCGCGCCGAAAGGGGGCTTTATGGCTACACCTTC
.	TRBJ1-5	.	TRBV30	CAWRAGSNQPQHF	TGTGCCTGGAGGGCGGGCAGCAATCAGCCCCAGCATTTT
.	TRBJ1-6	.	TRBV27	CASSQEKFYNSPLHF	TGTGCCAGCAGTCAAGAGAAGTTCTATAATTCACCCCTCCACTTT
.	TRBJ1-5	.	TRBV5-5	CASSLVQGGNQPQHF	TGTGCCAGCAGCTTGGTACAGGGAGGCAATCAGCCCCAGCATTTT
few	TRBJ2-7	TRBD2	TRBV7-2	CASSLVGGGQSYEQYF	TGTGCCAGCAGCTTAGTAGGCGGGGGGCAGTCCTACGAGCAGTACTTC
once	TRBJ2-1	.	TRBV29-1	CSVDGSFEQFF	TGCAGCGTTGATGGTAGTTTTGAGCAGTTCTTC
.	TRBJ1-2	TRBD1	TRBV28	CASLSGPADRGYANYGYTF	TGTGCCAGCCTCAGCGGACCTGCGGACAGGGGTTACGCTAACTATGGCTACACCTTC
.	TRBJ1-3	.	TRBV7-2	CASSLDPGLSGNTIYF	TGTGCCAGCAGCTTAGATCCGGGTCTTTCCGGAAACACCATATATTTT
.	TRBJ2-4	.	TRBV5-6	CASSFFVAKNIQYF	TGTGCCAGCAGCTTTTTCGTAGCCAAAAACATTCAGTACTTC
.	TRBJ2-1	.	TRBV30	CAWSVPGYNEQFF	TGTGCCTGGAGTGTACCCGGGTACAATGAGCAGTTCTTC
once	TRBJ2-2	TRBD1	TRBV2	CASTRQGSNTGELFF	TGTGCCAGCACACGACAGGGATCGAACACCGGGGAGCTGTTTTTT
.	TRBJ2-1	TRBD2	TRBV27	CASSFGGGSGGNEQFF	TGTGCCAGCAGTTTCGGGGGAGGGTCCGGGGGGAATGAGCAGTTCTTC
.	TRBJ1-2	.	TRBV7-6	CASSQNTGNYGYTF	TGTGCCAGCAGCCAAAATACAGGGAACTATGGCTACACCTTC
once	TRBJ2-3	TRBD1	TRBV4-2	CASSQGRQDRTDTQYF	TGTGCCAGCAGCCAAGGGCGTCAGGACAGGACAGATACGCAGTATTTT
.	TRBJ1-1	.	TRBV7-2	CASSLGRTGEAFF	TGTGCCAGCAGCTTGGGGCGGACGGGTGAAGCTTTCTTT
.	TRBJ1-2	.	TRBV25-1	CASSDIGYTF	TGTGCCAGCAGTGATATAGGCTACACCTTC
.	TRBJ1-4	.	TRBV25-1	CASSDSRPDEKLFF	TGTGCCAGCAGTGATAGCAGACCGGATGAAAAACTGTTTTTT
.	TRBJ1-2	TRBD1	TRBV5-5	CASSLGTGQIYGYTF	TGTGCCAGCAGCTTAGGGACAGGGCAGATATATGGCTACACCTTC
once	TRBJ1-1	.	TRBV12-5	CASGLWSVGAAPNTEAFF	TGTGCTAGTGGTTTGTGGTCGGTGGGGGCAGCTCCGAACACTGAAGCTTTCTTT
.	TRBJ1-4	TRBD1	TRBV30	CAWSFRGPTNEKLFF	TGTGCCTGGAGTTTCAGGGGGCCAACTAATGAAAAACTGTTTTTT
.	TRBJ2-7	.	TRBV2	CASHSDSYEQYF	TGTGCCAGCCACTCCGACAGCTACGAGCAGTACTTC
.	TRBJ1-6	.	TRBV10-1	CASSESGEYNSPLHF	TGCGCCAGCAGTGAATCGGGGGAATATAATTCACCCCTCCACTTT
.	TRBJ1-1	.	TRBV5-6	CASSPGPNTEAFF	TGTGCCAGCAGCCCCGGTCCGAACACTGAAGCTTTCTTT
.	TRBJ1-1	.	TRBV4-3	CASSQVVTTEAFF	TGCGCCAGCAGCCAAGTCGTTACTACTGAAGCTTTCTTT
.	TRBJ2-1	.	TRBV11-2	CASSLDVVNEQFF	TGTGCCAGCAGCTTAGACGTAGTTAATGAGCAGTTCTTC
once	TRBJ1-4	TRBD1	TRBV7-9	CASSLQTGGREKLFF	TGTGCCAGCAGCTTACAAACAGGGGGAAGAGAAAAACTGTTTTTT